The rows below give T cell receptor beta chains drawn from one sample of a study of Ad26.COV2.S vaccination and SARS-CoV-2 variants. This table comes from immunoSEQ multiplex PCR, and its TCRdb copy is limited to in-frame clones, with some not included. The sample includes under 400,000 clones, roughly 91% of them seen just once. Sequencing was performed on peripheral blood, taken in a trial of Ad26.COV2.S vaccine versus placebo. The receptors originated from a person between 18 and 65 years old who received the Ad26.COV2.S COVID-19 vaccine or a placebo. CDR3s include the opening cysteine and the closing phenylalanine or tryptophan. The D gene is left open where the match is weak. Size tells how often a clone was seen (once, few, many) or the class of an expanded clone, and some rows leave it out.

v_gene,d_gene,j_gene,abundance,CDR3aa,CDR3nt
TRBV7-9,.,TRBJ2-2,.,CASSLRGADTGELFF,TGTGCCAGCAGCTTGAGGGGGGCAGACACCGGGGAGCTGTTTTTT
TRBV3-1/TRBV3-2,.,TRBJ1-1,.,CASSPGRMNTEAFF,TGTGCCAGCAGCCCGGGACGGATGAACACTGAAGCTTTCTTT
TRBV9,TRBD1,TRBJ2-1,once,CASSGRQGPYNEQFF,TGTGCCAGCAGCGGACGACAGGGGCCCTACAATGAGCAGTTCTTC
TRBV10-3,TRBD2,TRBJ2-1,.,CAIRTGTSGVYNEQFF,TGTGCCATCAGAACCGGGACTAGCGGGGTCTACAATGAGCAGTTCTTC
TRBV10-3,.,TRBJ2-2,few,CAISVGRGGTGELFF,TGTGCCATCAGTGTTGGCAGGGGGGGAACCGGGGAGCTGTTTTTT
TRBV4-1,.,TRBJ2-7,.,CASSQRMNYEQYF,TGCGCCAGCAGCCAACGGATGAATTACGAGCAGTACTTC
TRBV2,.,TRBJ1-4,.,CASISGSTNEKLFF,TGTGCCAGCATCTCAGGTTCAACTAATGAAAAACTGTTTTTT
TRBV7-9,.,TRBJ1-2,.,CASSLVQDGYTF,TGTGCCAGCAGCTTAGTACAGGATGGCTACACCTTC
TRBV7-3,TRBD2,TRBJ2-3,.,CASSSGLAGVTPYF,TGTGCCAGCAGCTCCGGACTAGCGGGGGTTACCCCGTATTTT
TRBV7-3,.,TRBJ2-2,.,CASSVVSGELFF,TGTGCCAGCAGCGTCGTCTCGGGGGAGCTGTTTTTT
TRBV2,.,TRBJ1-3,.,CASSDRGLRNTIYF,TGTGCCAGCAGTGATCGGGGTCTGAGGAACACCATATATTTT
TRBV30,.,TRBJ1-2,.,CAWSVPDSSNYGYTF,TGTGCCTGGAGTGTACCCGACAGCTCTAACTATGGCTACACCTTC
TRBV4-3,.,TRBJ2-5,.,CASSQDTSRETQYF,TGCGCCAGCAGCCAAGATACTAGCCGAGAGACCCAGTACTTC
TRBV19,.,TRBJ1-1,.,CASSSATGNEAFF,TGTGCCAGTAGTTCGGCGACAGGCAATGAAGCTTTCTTT
TRBV5-1,.,TRBJ1-1,.,CASSQELDSMMNTEAFF,TGCGCCAGCAGCCAAGAACTGGACAGCATGATGAACACTGAAGCTTTCTTT
TRBV12-3/TRBV12-4,TRBD1,TRBJ2-4,.,CASSPDRGIQYF,TGTGCCAGCAGCCCGGACAGGGGCATTCAGTACTTC
TRBV30,.,TRBJ1-3,.,CALGSSGNTIYF,TGTGCCTTGGGGTCCTCTGGAAACACCATATATTTT
TRBV15,TRBD1,TRBJ2-1,.,CATSSGTASYNEQFF,TGTGCCACCAGCAGCGGGACAGCCTCTTACAATGAGCAGTTCTTC
TRBV7-7,TRBD1,TRBJ1-4,.,CASSPNGQANEKLFF,TGTGCTAGCAGCCCCAATGGACAGGCGAATGAAAAACTGTTTTTT
TRBV18,.,TRBJ1-2,.,CASSPPPRGAQGYTF,TGTGCCAGCTCACCACCCCCAAGAGGGGCCCAAGGCTACACCTTC
TRBV9,.,TRBJ1-3,few,CASSERGREAGNTIYF,TGTGCCAGCAGCGAGAGGGGCAGGGAGGCTGGAAACACCATATATTTT
TRBV7-3,.,TRBJ1-1,once,CASSLIGVPGNTEAFF,TGTGCCAGCAGCTTAATTGGCGTACCGGGGAACACTGAAGCTTTCTTT
TRBV5-4,TRBD1,TRBJ1-1,.,CASSLASQTGDTEAFF,TGTGCCAGCAGCTTGGCTTCTCAGACAGGGGACACTGAAGCTTTCTTT
TRBV12-3/TRBV12-4,.,TRBJ2-3,.,CATSLGGADTQYF,TGTGCCACCTCCTTGGGGGGCGCAGATACGCAGTATTTT
TRBV5-1,TRBD2,TRBJ2-7,.,CASSPAGVGEQYF,TGCGCCAGCAGCCCGGCGGGGGTAGGAGAGCAGTACTTC
TRBV19,.,TRBJ1-2,.,CASSIGYGYTF,TGTGCCAGTAGTATCGGGTATGGCTACACCTTC
TRBV6-5,.,TRBJ1-2,.,CASSRTPNYGYTF,TGTGCCAGCAGCCGGACACCTAACTATGGCTACACCTTC
TRBV6-4,.,TRBJ1-2,.,CASSDSGGNYGYTF,TGTGCCAGCAGTGACTCCGGGGGGAACTATGGCTACACCTTC
TRBV3-1/TRBV3-2,.,TRBJ1-5,.,CASSQTRVGQPQHF,TGTGCCAGCAGCCAAACCAGGGTAGGTCAGCCCCAGCATTTT
TRBV4-1,TRBD1,TRBJ2-7,few,CASSQAMTGGYEQYF,TGCGCCAGCAGCCAAGCCATGACAGGGGGCTACGAGCAGTACTTC
TRBV9,.,TRBJ1-3,.,CASSLQWAGQGNTIYF,TGTGCCAGCAGCCTCCAGTGGGCAGGGCAGGGAAACACCATATATTTT
TRBV9,.,TRBJ1-2,.,CASSVAPESYGYTF,TGTGCCAGCAGCGTAGCGCCAGAGTCGTATGGCTACACCTTC
TRBV3-1/TRBV3-2,.,TRBJ1-2,.,CASSFGSSKGYTF,TGTGCCAGCAGTTTCGGATCCTCCAAGGGCTACACCTTC
TRBV2,.,TRBJ2-2,.,CASSAQGTGGELFF,TGTGCCAGCAGTGCACAGGGCACAGGCGGGGAGCTGTTTTTT
TRBV14,.,TRBJ1-1,.,CASNTRGLLGTEAFF,TGTGCCAGCAACACCCGGGGACTGTTGGGCACTGAAGCTTTCTTT
TRBV7-9,.,TRBJ1-6,.,CASSDQDSLYNSPLHF,TGTGCCAGCAGCGACCAGGACAGCCTCTATAATTCACCCCTCCACTTT
TRBV5-5,TRBD1,TRBJ2-7,.,CASSYRTGTYEQYF,TGTGCCAGCAGCTATCGGACAGGGACCTACGAGCAGTACTTC
TRBV19,.,TRBJ1-2,.,CASYGYTF,TGTGCCAGCTATGGCTACACCTTC
TRBV5-1,.,TRBJ1-6,.,CASSERPQSSYNSPLHF,TGCGCCAGCAGCGAACGCCCACAGAGCTCCTATAATTCACCCCTCCACTTT
TRBV5-5,.,TRBJ2-7,.,CASSPNAPYEQYF,TGTGCCAGCAGCCCCAACGCCCCCTACGAGCAGTACTTC
TRBV23-1,TRBD1,TRBJ2-3,.,CASRRWGQCTDTQYF,TGCGCCAGCAGGCGCTGGGGACAGTGCACAGATACGCAGTATTTT
TRBV19,TRBD1,TRBJ2-7,.,CASKPGQGSYEQYF,TGTGCCAGTAAACCGGGACAGGGGTCCTACGAGCAGTACTTC
TRBV7-2,.,TRBJ2-6,.,CASSLGGTAGGANVLTF,TGTGCCAGCAGCTTAGGAGGCACGGCGGGTGGGGCCAACGTCCTGACTTTC